The clone carrying this T cell receptor beta chain was picked up many times. CDR3 length: 13 amino acids. Trimming took off 0 bases at V and 0 bases at J, with 1 base between the two ends. CDR1 SGHRS and CDR2 YFSETQ come from the germline V gene. The data were obtained in a study of molecular identifiers for immune sequencing clone quantification. TCRdb ran MiXCR on the PCR reads and lists one entry per CDR3 protein. The sample holds some 100,000 distinct CDR3 sequences, roughly 19% seen once. Sequencing was carried out using naive CD8+ T cells from blood, with Jurkat cell RNA spiked in. Subset meaning: FACS-sorted CD8+CD4-CCR7+CD45RA+ naive T cells. This receptor was obtained from a human donor in good health. Some libraries in this study had Jurkat cell RNA spiked in. This chain uses TRBV5-1 with TRBJ1-5, with no clear D. The CDR3 reads CASSLASNQPQHF. In DNA, the CDR3 is TGCGCCAGCAGCTTGGCTAGCAATCAGCCCCAGCATTTT.